Listed below are T cell receptor beta chains from one sample, sequenced in a study of T cells expressing NK-cell markers. After re-calling the 5' RACE reads, TCRdb lists one entry per CDR3 protein, DNA absent. The sample holds 300,000 to 450,000 distinct CDR3 sequences. The sample taken for sequencing was blood T cells: a sorted CD56 or NKG2C T cell subset, CD4+ or CD8+ T cells, or bulk PBMC T cells (not recorded which). The source of these receptors is a man aged 18-75 years in good health. CDR3s include the opening cysteine and the closing phenylalanine or tryptophan.

j_call | v_call | cdr3_aa
TRBJ2-1 | TRBV7-6 | CASSSSMTFPSDNEQFF
TRBJ2-7 | TRBV19 | CASGNRNSYEQYF
TRBJ2-3 | TRBV11-2 | CASSAGQRSHTQYF
TRBJ2-2 | TRBV20-1 | CSAREFRRGGRTGELFF
TRBJ1-6 | TRBV10-3 | CAINGQVNSPLHF
TRBJ2-1 | TRBV5-1 | CASSPRTSGGGNEQFF
TRBJ2-3 | TRBV6-4 | CASSEQLAGARSYTQYF
TRBJ2-6 | TRBV14 | CASSQGVSRGFGANVLTF
TRBJ2-7 | TRBV27 | CASRRTGGFANYEQYF
TRBJ2-1 | TRBV11-3 | CASSSRTGTSGVSPTTVGQFF
TRBJ2-7 | TRBV27 | CASSAYLTRSSYEQYF